One and the same sample provided the 24 T cell receptor beta chains below, sequenced in a study of blood T cell repertoires in COVID-19. The repertoire was sequenced with immunoSEQ multiplex PCR; TCRdb's copy has only in-frame clones and lacks some. The data contain about 180,000 clones, more than 75% of them singletons. The sample consisted of PBMCs or T cells enriched from blood (not recorded which). The source is a woman aged 30 to 39 who had recovered from COVID-19.

The chain combines TRBV18 with TRBJ2-5; 10 bases are a match to TRBD2. The CDR3 runs to 15 residues. J was trimmed by 1 base and V by 4 bases; bases with no gene match: 3. Germline V CDR1 and CDR2: KGHSH, LQKENI. CDR3 loop: CASSRTSGPQETQYF. The CDR3 DNA reads as TGTGCCAGCTCACGGACTAGCGGACCCCAAGAGACCCAGTACTTC.

This chain joins TRBV6-5 and TRBJ2-2, with D unresolved. Between the trimmed V and J ends, which lost 6 bases and 3 bases, there was a span of 5 bases. Germline V lookup: CDR1 MNHEY, CDR2 SVGAGI. The CDR3 is 12 residues long. CDR3 bases: TGTGCCAGCAGATATTACACCGGGGAGCTGTTTTTT. It codes for CASRYYTGELFF.

This chain links TRBV25-1 with TRBJ1-2; D is unresolved. The germline CDR1 and CDR2 sequences are MGHDK and SYGVNS. The CDR3 runs to 14 residues. V gave up 1 base and J gave up 8 bases, with 14 bases separating them. CDR3 bases: TGTGCCAGCAGTGAATCCTTAGGGTCGGGAGGCTACACCTTC. It specifies CASSESLGSGGYTF.

The chain combines TRBV5-1 with TRBJ2-5, with 9 bases identical to TRBD2. After removal of 1 base from V and 5 bases from J, the junction contained 9 bases not matched to a gene. Germline-derived CDR1 and CDR2 are SGHRS and YFSETQ. The CDR3 contains 16 residues. The CDR3: CASSLSAGGPPETQYF. For the CDR3, the DNA is TGCGCCAGCAGCTTGAGTGCGGGAGGGCCGCCGGAGACCCAGTACTTC.

This chain links TRBV27 with TRBJ1-1, with no clear D. The V gene's germline CDR1 is MNHEY and CDR2 SMNVEV (reference sequence). Deletions cut 3 bases from V and 4 bases from J, with 12 bases between. The CDR3 consists of 14 residues. The CDR3 DNA is TGTGCCAGCAGTTTCCTGGGCTCCGGCACTGAAGCTTTCTTT. This sequence encodes CASSFLGSGTEAFF.

The chain couples TRBV2 to TRBJ2-1; TRBD2 might be the D (5 bases). This CDR3 comprises 13 residues. Trimming pared 5 bases from V and 7 bases from J, leaving 12 bases between. Germline values: CDR1 SNHLY, CDR2 FYNNEI. The CDR3 DNA reads as TGTGCCAGCAGTTCTCTAGCCTCAAATGAGCAGTTCTTC. Its translation: CASSSLASNEQFF.

The gene calls are TRBV7-2 and TRBJ2-1, with D possibly being TRBD2 (6 bases). This CDR3 is 13 amino acids long. V was shortened by 6 bases and J by 8 bases, with 14 bases between the two germline ends. Germline CDR1 SGHTA, CDR2 FQGNSA. The CDR3 here is CASSPIWGDEQFF. The CDR3, as DNA: TGTGCCAGCAGTCCAATTTGGGGGGATGAGCAGTTCTTC.

V gene TRBV6-5 combines with J gene TRBJ1-1; 7 bases match TRBD1. Looked up from germline, CDR1 is MNHEY and CDR2 is SVGAGI. Trimming removed 6 bases from V and 4 bases from J; junction bases left unmatched: 5. This CDR3 is built from 13 residues. The CDR3 loop is CASSLTGLTEAFF. In DNA, the CDR3 is TGTGCCAGCAGCTTGACAGGGCTCACTGAAGCTTTCTTT.

The chain combines TRBV14 with TRBJ1-2; D is ambiguous. The CDR3 contains 13 residues. Looked up from germline, CDR1 is SGHDN and CDR2 is FVKESK. V was cut by 1 base and J by 8 bases, with 11 bases left in between. The CDR3 nucleotides are TGTGCCAGCAGCCAAGTTGGGGAGGGAGGCTACACCTTC. This encodes CASSQVGEGGYTF.

The chain employs TRBV30 and TRBJ2-7; 8 bases are shared with TRBD1. The CDR3 has 13 residues. V trimming: 2 bases; J trimming: 4 bases; junction bases outside the gene matches: 4. The germline V gene encodes CDR1 GTSNPN and CDR2 SVGIG (reference sequence). The CDR3 DNA sequence: TGTGCCTGGAGTCCAGGGGGCTCGTACGAGCAGTACTTC. It is translated as CAWSPGGSYEQYF.

The chain uses TRBV6-5 and TRBJ1-2; tentative D call: TRBD1 (5 bases). CDR3 length: 15 amino acids. Trimming removed 4 bases from V and 7 bases from J, with 19 bases in between. Germline V gene data show CDR1 as MNHEY and CDR2 as SVGAGI. CDR3 sequence reads: CASSSRTAGEAGYTF. The CDR3 nucleotides read TGTGCCAGCAGTTCCCGGACGGCGGGGGAGGCTGGCTACACCTTC.

The chain carries TRBV29-1 and TRBJ2-1; TRBD2 aligns across 7 bases. The V segment lost 3 bases and the J segment 6 bases; nucleotides outside the gene matches: 8. The CDR3 is made up of 14 amino acids. CDR1 and CDR2 from the germline V gene are SQVTM and ANQGSEA. The CDR3 coding sequence is TGCAGCGTTGACCACGCGGGAGCCGGCAATGAGCAGTTCTTC. Protein: CSVDHAGAGNEQFF.

The rearrangement uses TRBV2 and TRBJ2-2, with 8 bases matching TRBD1. Trimming removed 6 bases from V and 6 bases from J; junction bases left unmatched: 6. Germline V lookup: CDR1 SNHLY, CDR2 FYNNEI. This CDR3 is 14 amino acids long. This CDR3 reads CASSPDRGPGELFF. Written as DNA, the CDR3 is TGTGCCAGCAGCCCCGACAGGGGCCCCGGGGAGCTGTTTTTT.

The genes are TRBV4-1 and TRBJ2-1; a possible D gene is TRBD1 (5 bases). The ends were cut back, 0 bases at V and 10 bases at J, with 13 bases in the middle. The CDR3 runs to 14 residues. CDR1 is MGHRA, CDR2 YSYEKL, per germline. Written as DNA, the CDR3 is TGCGCCAGCAGCCAAGAGGAAGGGGTGGGAGAGCAGTTCTTC. It translates to CASSQEEGVGEQFF.

The V and J genes are TRBV27 and TRBJ2-4; 9 bases align to TRBD2. This CDR3 comprises 15 residues. CDR1 and CDR2 (germline): MNHEY, SMNVEV (reference sequence). The J segment lost 6 bases and the V segment lost 4 bases, leaving 7 bases of the junction unmatched. In DNA form, the CDR3 reads TGTGCCAGCAGTTCCGCGGGAGGGACCGGAAACATTCAGTACTTC. Protein sequence: CASSSAGGTGNIQYF.

The chain joins TRBV27 to TRBJ2-1, with D tentatively TRBD2 (6 bases). Trimming cost V 4 bases and J 3 bases, with 13 bases left between them. This CDR3 contains 15 residues. The germline CDR1 and CDR2 sequences are MNHEY and SMNVEV (reference sequence). In DNA form, the CDR3 reads TGTGCCAGCAGTTCAGAGACGGGGGTCTACAATGAGCAGTTCTTC. Translated: CASSSETGVYNEQFF.

The chain joins TRBV4-2 to TRBJ1-1; 10 bases fit TRBD1. Germline CDR1 and CDR2: LGHNA and YNFKEQ. This CDR3 contains 15 residues. V lost 4 bases and J lost 4; bases outside the gene matches: 6. The CDR3 sequence is CASSPWDRGGTEAFF. The CDR3 DNA follows: TGTGCCAGCAGCCCCTGGGACAGGGGCGGCACTGAAGCTTTCTTT.

This rearrangement joins TRBV5-1 to TRBJ2-3; 7 bases fit TRBD2. Germline-derived CDR1 and CDR2 are SGHRS and YFSETQ. J gave up 2 bases and V 5 bases, and 5 bases lay outside the gene matches. The CDR3 contains 14 residues. CDR3 residues: CASRGRGDTDTQYF. DNA for the CDR3: TGCGCCAGCAGGGGGAGGGGTGACACAGATACGCAGTATTTT.

The chain joins TRBV9 to TRBJ2-3, with a weak D call TRBD2 (6 bases). Germline V CDR1 and CDR2: SGDLS, YYNGEE. This CDR3 has 14 residues. V lost 3 bases, J lost 11 bases, and 19 bases lay in between. The CDR3 DNA reads TGTGCCAGCAGCGCCCCCAGGGACTTGAGGATGCAGTATTTT. Translation gives CASSAPRDLRMQYF.

The rearrangement uses TRBV18 and TRBJ2-3, with D tentatively TRBD2 (5 bases). V was pared by 3 bases and J by 2 bases, with 12 bases between. The CDR3 length is 15 residues. Germline assignment: CDR1 KGHSH and CDR2 LQKENI. CDR3 sequence reads: CASSPRTGFTDTQYF. CDR3 DNA: TGTGCCAGCTCACCTCGGACTGGATTCACAGATACGCAGTATTTT.

The chain carries TRBV7-9 and TRBJ2-7; possible D gene TRBD1, 6 bases. Germline assignment: CDR1 SEHNR and CDR2 FQNEAQ (reference sequence). CDR3 size: 15 residues. The V and J ends lost 8 bases and 2 bases respectively, with 19 bases between them. CDR3 sequence reads: CASSGALDRAYEQYF. The CDR3 coding sequence is TGTGCCAGCTCGGGTGCACTGGACAGAGCCTACGAGCAGTACTTC.

In DNA, the CDR3 is TGCGCCAGCAGCTTGACCACAAACTACGAGCAGTACTTC. Protein sequence: CASSLTTNYEQYF. The chain has TRBV5-1 and TRBJ2-7; no reliable D call. This CDR3 has 13 amino acids. Germline V lookup: CDR1 SGHRS, CDR2 YFSETQ. Trimming removed 1 base at V and 3 bases at J, with 8 bases between.

The chain has TRBV6-5 and TRBJ2-2; 11 nucleotides align to TRBD2. The CDR3 is made up of 15 amino acids. Germline V gives CDR1 MNHEY, CDR2 SVGAGI. Trimming cost V 6 bases and J 6 bases; bases outside gene matches: 6. The CDR3 region is CASSFGTSGAGELFF. The CDR3 bases are TGTGCCAGCAGCTTCGGGACTAGCGGTGCCGGGGAGCTGTTTTTT.

This clone was counted a single time. The V and J genes are TRBV2 and TRBJ2-7, with 7 bases lining up with TRBD1. V lost 4 bases to trimming and J lost 2 bases; unmatched junction nucleotides: 8. Germline values: CDR1 SNHLY, CDR2 FYNNEI. This CDR3 has 15 residues. The CDR3 DNA reads as TGTGCCAGCAGTGGGGGTAGGGGGCTGACCTACGAGCAGTACTTC. Amino acids: CASSGGRGLTYEQYF.